The 20 T cell receptor beta chains in this list originate from one sample, sequenced in a study of blood T cell repertoires in COVID-19. Profiling relied on immunoSEQ multiplex PCR, and the TCRdb table lists in-frame clones only, not all of them. Of over 150,000 clones listed, over 90% are singletons. Sequenced input: peripheral blood. The receptors shown here come from a man aged 45 to 65 with acute or convalescent COVID-19.

The chain links TRBV27 to TRBJ2-2, with TRBD1 matching 8 bases. This CDR3 is 16 amino acids long. The V gene end was trimmed by 6 bases and the J gene end by 4 bases; junction bases not matched to a gene: 10. The germline gives CDR1 MNHEY, CDR2 SMNVEV (reference sequence). CDR3 coding DNA: TGTGCCAGCAGCCGAAACAGGGGGGATAGCACCGGGGAGCTGTTTTTT. Protein sequence: CASSRNRGDSTGELFF.

The chain couples TRBV4-2 to TRBJ2-3; 7 bases align to TRBD2. This CDR3 region has 17 residues. Germline V gene lookup returns CDR1 LGHNA and CDR2 YNFKEQ. J gave up 1 base and V 0 bases, and 7 bases lay outside the gene matches. CDR3 nucleotide sequence: TGTGCCAGCAGCCAAGATCCGCGGGGGACCCGCACAGATACGCAGTATTTT. Protein sequence: CASSQDPRGTRTDTQYF.

V is TRBV5-5 and J is TRBJ2-7; TRBD2 aligns across 7 bases. Trimming at V came to 0 bases and at J to 4 bases, leaving 4 bases not matched to a gene. The CDR3 runs 14 residues. Germline values: CDR1 SGHKS, CDR2 YYEKEE (reference sequence). CDR3 protein: CASSLERGDYEQYF. The CDR3 coding sequence is TGTGCCAGCAGCTTGGAACGGGGGGATTACGAGCAGTACTTC. Using reference TRBV5-5 and TRBJ2-7 for the parts outside the CDR3, the full variable domain is DAGVTQSPTHLIKTRGQQVTLRCSPISGHKSVSWYQQVLGQGPQFIFQYYEKEERGRGNFPDRFSARQFPNYSSELNVNALLLGDSALYLCASSLERGDYEQYFGPGTRLTVT.

This CDR3 is CASSPPGRGGYTF. The CDR3 DNA follows: TGTGCCAGCTCACCCCCAGGGAGGGGTGGCTACACCTTC. This chain connects TRBV18 to TRBJ1-2, with D tentatively TRBD1 (5 bases). The CDR3 runs to 13 residues. The ends were cut back, 3 bases at V and 7 bases at J, with 12 bases in the middle. Germline V gives CDR1 KGHSH, CDR2 LQKENI.

V is TRBV18 and J is TRBJ1-2; TRBD1 aligns across 7 bases. Looked up from germline, CDR1 is KGHSH and CDR2 is LQKENI. The ends lost 6 bases at V and 0 bases at J; junction bases unmatched: 4. CDR3 length equals 14 residues. DNA of the CDR3: TGTGCCAGCTCCCAGGGGGTGCCTAACTATGGCTACACCTTC. It yields the protein CASSQGVPNYGYTF.

The chain combines TRBV10-1 with TRBJ2-3; 7 bases agree with TRBD2. The CDR3 is 18 residues long. V gave up 0 bases and J gave up 0 bases; unmatched junction bases: 9. The germline V gene encodes CDR1 WNHNN and CDR2 SYGVQD (reference sequence). The CDR3 protein is CASSESYSTSASTDTQYF. In DNA, the CDR3 is TGCGCCAGCAGTGAGTCTTACTCTACTAGCGCCAGCACAGATACGCAGTATTTT.

The V call is TRBV29-1, the J call TRBJ2-5, with D possibly matching TRBD1 (5 bases). CDR3 length equals 13 residues. Germline V gene data show CDR1 as SQVTM and CDR2 as ANQGSEA. V was trimmed by 6 bases and J by 5 bases, leaving 16 bases between them. The CDR3 DNA sequence: TGCAGCGTGCACCGACAGAACCGGGAGACCCAGTACTTC. It encodes CSVHRQNRETQYF.

This chain's CDR3 is CASSQVVDTQYF. The DNA for the CDR3 is TGCGCCAGCAGCCAGGTAGTGGATACGCAGTATTTT. The chain has TRBV5-1 and TRBJ2-3; D is undetermined. Deletions cut 4 bases from V and 6 bases from J, with 9 bases between. The CDR3 sequence is 12 residues long. Per the germline V gene, CDR1 is SGHRS and CDR2 is YFSETQ.

Only a few counts were recorded for this clone. The V and J genes are TRBV7-3 and TRBJ1-1; possibly TRBD1 for D (5 bases). The CDR3 covers 16 residues. The V gene lost 2 bases and the J gene lost 0 bases, with 13 bases spanning the gap. Germline CDR1 reads SGHTA; CDR2 reads FQGTGA. CDR3 sequence: CASSLQPGGMNTEAFF. The CDR3 DNA follows: TGTGCCAGCAGCTTACAGCCGGGGGGGATGAACACTGAAGCTTTCTTT.

The genes are TRBV11-3 and TRBJ2-5; D is possibly TRBD1 (5 bases). V shed 2 bases and J shed 13 bases, with 14 bases lying between them. Germline CDR1 and CDR2: SGHNT and YENEEA. CDR3 size: 12 residues. The CDR3 coding sequence is TGTGCCAGCAGCTTAAGTAGTTACAGGAGGTACTTC. It encodes CASSLSSYRRYF.

This clone is a singleton in its sample. This chain uses TRBV9 with TRBJ2-2, with 8 bases matching TRBD1. V dropped 4 bases and J dropped 3; count of bases not matched to a gene: 8. CDR3 length: 16 residues. Per the germline V gene, CDR1 is SGDLS and CDR2 is YYNGEE. The CDR3 region is CASSTRTGRDTGELFF. The DNA for the CDR3 is TGTGCCAGCAGCACAAGGACAGGGCGGGACACCGGGGAGCTGTTTTTT.

This chain uses TRBV3-1 (or the pseudogene TRBV3-2) with TRBJ1-2, with 9 nucleotides matching TRBD1. CDR3 length: 17 amino acids. With V trimmed by 2 bases and J by 4 bases, 11 bases remained unmatched. CDR1 is LGHDT, CDR2 YNNKEL, per germline (reference sequence). CDR3 sequence: CASSQSGGGQGVYGYTF. DNA of the CDR3: TGTGCCAGCAGCCAATCTGGGGGGGGACAGGGTGTCTATGGCTACACCTTC.

The rearrangement links TRBV6-2 or TRBV6-3 to TRBJ2-7, with 8 bases identical to TRBD1. CDR3 length equals 14 residues. Germline V gene data show CDR1 as MNHEY and CDR2 as SVGEGT. V lost 5 bases to trimming and J lost 7 bases; unmatched junction nucleotides: 10. The CDR3 protein is CASSPLGQVQEQYF. CDR3 bases: TGTGCCAGCAGTCCCCTGGGACAGGTCCAAGAGCAGTACTTC.

This chain connects TRBV30 to TRBJ1-2; D ambiguous. The CDR3 sequence is 12 residues long. Germline V CDR1 and CDR2: GTSNPN, SVGIG (reference sequence). The germline V and J ends were trimmed by 0 bases and 4 bases, with 6 bases remaining between them. CDR3: CAWSVWSYGYTF. The CDR3 coding sequence is TGTGCCTGGAGTGTGTGGAGCTATGGCTACACCTTC.

The gene calls are TRBV6-4 and TRBJ1-2; D is perhaps TRBD1 (6 bases). The CDR3 totals 14 residues. Trimming stripped 8 bases from V and 13 bases from J, with 26 bases between. Looked up from germline, CDR1 is MRHNA and CDR2 is SNTAGT. The CDR3 nucleotides read TGTGCCAGCCAAGCCTTTGCAGGGGCCGCGCCGTCCACCTTC. Protein: CASQAFAGAAPSTF.

This sequence joins TRBV20-1 and TRBJ2-7; 13 bases agree with TRBD2. Losses at the gene ends were 3 bases for V and 3 bases for J; bases not matched to a gene: 8. Looked up from germline, CDR1 is DFQATT and CDR2 is SNEGSKA (reference sequence). This CDR3 has 16 residues. The CDR3 region is CSASFTSGGGGYEQYF. The CDR3 DNA follows: TGCAGTGCTAGTTTTACTAGCGGGGGGGGCGGCTACGAGCAGTACTTC.

V and J are TRBV13 and TRBJ1-1; no reliable D call. This CDR3 spans 13 amino acids. Between the trimmed V and J ends, which lost 2 bases and 0 bases, there was a span of 4 bases. From germline, CDR1 is PRHDT and CDR2 FYEKMQ (reference sequence). This CDR3 is CASSLSLNTEAFF. The CDR3 coding sequence is TGTGCCAGCAGCTTAAGCCTGAACACTGAAGCTTTCTTT.

This chain joins TRBV4-2 and TRBJ2-3, with a tentative D call TRBD2 (6 bases). CDR1 and CDR2 from the germline V gene are LGHNA and YNFKEQ. Trimming left V 4 bases short and J 6 bases short, with 14 bases between. The CDR3 runs to 14 residues. The CDR3 sequence is CASSPGAMGDTQYF. The CDR3 coding sequence is TGTGCCAGCAGCCCGGGAGCTATGGGGGATACGCAGTATTTT.

The V gene is TRBV29-1, the J gene TRBJ1-2; D gene ambiguous. Germline values: CDR1 SQVTM, CDR2 ANQGSEA. Trimming left V 4 bases short and J 8 bases short, with 11 bases between. The CDR3 is 11 residues long. The CDR3 nucleotides read TGCAGCGTTGCTAGCGCGGAAGGCTACACCTTC. As protein: CSVASAEGYTF. The full variable domain, in which reference TRBV29-1 and TRBJ1-2 provide the parts outside the CDR3, is SAVISQKPSRDICQRGTSLTIQCQVDSQVTMMFWYRQQPGQSLTLIATANQGSEATYESGFVIDKFPISRPNLTFSTLTVSNMSPEDSSIYLCSVASAEGYTFGSGTRLTVV.

The chain recombines TRBV10-2 with TRBJ2-7; 8 positions match TRBD2. The germline V gene encodes CDR1 WSHSY and CDR2 SAAADI. The V segment lost 8 bases and the J segment 3 bases; nucleotides outside the gene matches: 6. The CDR3 is made up of 13 amino acids. CDR3 in amino acids: CASRNSGNYEQYF. The CDR3 DNA reads TGCGCCAGCCGAAATAGCGGGAACTACGAGCAGTACTTC.